This T cell receptor (beta chain) is from a study of blood T cell repertoires in COVID-19. Sequencing used immunoSEQ multiplex PCR; TCRdb keeps in-frame clones, though not all of them. The repertoire holds more than 150,000 clones, with roughly nine tenths as singletons. Germline V gene sequence: CDR1 SGHTA, CDR2 FQGTGA. The germline V and J ends were trimmed by 5 bases and 0 bases, with 12 bases remaining between them. There are 15 residues in the CDR3. The TCR was taken from a woman in her 50s who had recovered from COVID-19. The V and J genes are TRBV7-3 and TRBJ2-3, with a possible D match to TRBD2 (5 bases). The sequenced sample consisted of PBMCs or T cells enriched from blood (not recorded which). CDR3 protein: CASSVYGGSTDTQYF. The CDR3 DNA sequence: TGTGCCAGCAGCGTTTATGGCGGGAGCACAGATACGCAGTATTTT.